The entry that follows covers one TCR beta chain sequence. Its antigen is undetermined. Clones were read by immunoSEQ multiplex PCR, and TCRdb kept only the in-frame ones, dropping some. This sample has some 150,000 clones, with less than 95% found just once. The data are from a study of T cell responses to AZD1222 COVID-19 vaccine. Overall study: Second-dose recipients at about 4 or about 12 weeks were treated as one pooled group.

Points from the study as a whole: Repertoire samples came only from after the peak T cell response. Seropositivity was recorded at baseline in only a handful of AZD1222 recipients.

Per the germline V gene, CDR1 is MNHEY and CDR2 is SVGEGT. This CDR3 region has 14 residues. V was pared by 3 bases and J by 6 bases, with 15 bases between. The source material was peripheral blood, sampled on day 0 of AZD1222 vaccination. The chain is built from TRBV6-2 or TRBV6-3 and TRBJ2-7; the D gene could be TRBD1 or TRBD2 (7 bases each). This receptor was identified in an adult in good health. This chain's CDR3 is CASSYSDREGEQYF. In DNA, the CDR3 is TGTGCCAGCAGTTATAGCGACAGGGAGGGCGAGCAGTACTTC.